The rows below give T cell receptor beta chains drawn from one sample of a study of identical twins. TCRdb analysed the 5' RACE reads with MiXCR anew, one entry per CDR3 protein. The sample consists of hundreds of thousands of distinct CDR3 sequences, 6.1% of them appearing once. Sequenced: naive T cells sorted from blood. These receptors were collected from a man aged 18 to 35 in good health. Both conserved end residues are trimmed from each CDR3. Clone size is stated in some rows and not others, as once, few, many or a class when expanded.

TRBV7-2	few	TRBJ1-4	ASRRTGRGEKLF
TRBV20-1	few	TRBJ2-5	SARALTGARETQY
TRBV29-1	many	TRBJ2-2	SVGAGGNTGELF
TRBV6-5	NA	TRBJ1-1	ASNSRTEAF
TRBV7-9	NA	TRBJ1-2	ASSLGRAGDYGYT
TRBV15	many	TRBJ2-1	AKYNEQF
TRBV6-6	few	TRBJ2-1	ASELDYNEQF
TRBV18	NA	TRBJ2-1	ASSHLSGRRNEQF
TRBV20-1	few	TRBJ1-2	SAIYTGVFGGYT
TRBV27	many	TRBJ2-3	ASSPLAGGDTDTQY
TRBV29-1	many	TRBJ2-1	SVVGGVAGNEQF
TRBV27	many	TRBJ2-2	ASSLIGADTGELF
TRBV6-1	many	TRBJ2-3	ASMVGLPSTDTQY
TRBV7-2	many	TRBJ1-2	ASSLTGGHGYT
TRBV29-1	many	TRBJ2-5	SVEGKAGGPQETQY
TRBV20-1	many	TRBJ2-3	SATPDTTDTQY
TRBV20-1	many	TRBJ1-1	SASDKRGEAF
TRBV6-1	many	TRBJ1-1	ASSVTQGSTEAF
TRBV20-1	many	TRBJ2-7	SALVIDEQY
TRBV12-3/TRBV12-4	NA	TRBJ2-3	ASSFPRAVTDTQY
TRBV5-1	many	TRBJ2-7	ASSLSQTGGDEQY
TRBV20-1	many	TRBJ2-3	STQRTADTQY
TRBV5-5	many	TRBJ1-1	ASSPPGLGRTNTEAF
TRBV5-1	many	TRBJ1-1	ASTGDPPFAF
TRBV4-2	many	TRBJ2-5	ASSSVIAGPETQY
TRBV5-1	few	TRBJ2-1	ASSLASADSYNEQF
TRBV29-1	few	TRBJ2-5	SAGGRGLGLETQY
TRBV12-3/TRBV12-4	NA	TRBJ2-1	ASSLEVRAYHNEQF
TRBV5-1	many	TRBJ2-4	ASSLGRENIQY
TRBV27	few	TRBJ1-4	ASSPWAGEKLF
TRBV25-1	many	TRBJ2-3	ASSELTATDTQY
TRBV7-2	few	TRBJ2-3	ASSLIGRGTDTQY
TRBV2	NA	TRBJ2-7	ASSEKYEQY
TRBV5-1	few	TRBJ2-1	ASSLDVGRGEQF
TRBV20-1	many	TRBJ1-1	SARGRPMNTEAF
TRBV5-1	NA	TRBJ1-2	ASSLVVSGQGRGYT
TRBV10-3	many	TRBJ2-2	AIRSGLDTGELF
TRBV12-3/TRBV12-4	few	TRBJ1-5	ASSRTGGYGAQH
TRBV6-1	few	TRBJ2-6	ASRRTNSGANVLT
TRBV6-5	many	TRBJ2-5	ASSYRTQETQY
TRBV12-5	few	TRBJ2-2	ASGLLQGGNTGELF
TRBV15	few	TRBJ2-3	ATSSSPGLGADTQY
TRBV12-3/TRBV12-4	NA	TRBJ2-4	ASSPTRRIQY
TRBV4-1	many	TRBJ2-1	ASSQQPGLGLNNEQF
TRBV7-8	few	TRBJ2-6	ASSLVGGTGANVLT
TRBV4-1	many	TRBJ2-2	ASSHTRGNTGELF
TRBV4-2	few	TRBJ2-1	ASSRSQGEDGNEQF
TRBV7-9	NA	TRBJ2-3	ASAWTSGSFQIGAQY
TRBV20-1	NA	TRBJ1-2	SAREEGGVGYT
TRBV10-3	many	TRBJ2-3	AISGQGLLSTDTQY
TRBV4-2	many	TRBJ1-6	ASSQDTRSYNSPLH
TRBV5-1	NA	TRBJ2-7	ASSPEGDRGFEQY
TRBV6-4	many	TRBJ2-3	ASSAHTSGGADTQY
TRBV11-2	many	TRBJ2-3	ASSLRFAGVGTDTQY
TRBV4-2	NA	TRBJ2-7	ASSQEDRTGSSYEQY
TRBV25-1	NA	TRBJ2-3	ASRGLTSTQY
TRBV7-9	NA	TRBJ1-1	ASSADQGGAF